This is a list of T cell receptor beta chains from one sample in a study of T-cell reconstitution after alpha-beta-depleted transplantation in children. TCRdb called the PCR reads again in MiXCR, with one record for every CDR3 protein. The sample has hundreds of thousands of distinct CDR3 sequences, roughly 13% seen once. The sequences come from PBMCs, collected from the stem cell graft. The receptor source for this set is a human donor who donated a stem cell graft to a child with Fanconi anemia. Each CDR3 is given with its conserved first and last residue. The order of the fields is V gene, D gene, J gene, clone size, CDR3 protein, CDR3 DNA. D genes are given only for firm matches. Clone size, where shown, is once, few, many, or a class for clones that have expanded.

v_call: TRBV10-3; d_call: -; j_call: TRBJ2-1; clone_size: many; cdr3_aa: CAISGDRLNEQFF; cdr3_nt: TGTGCCATCAGTGGAGACAGACTCAATGAGCAGTTCTTC
v_call: TRBV7-8; d_call: TRBD1; j_call: TRBJ1-5; clone_size: -; cdr3_aa: CASSFRQGDQPQHF; cdr3_nt: TGTGCCAGCAGCTTTCGACAGGGTGATCAGCCCCAGCATTTT
v_call: TRBV20-1; d_call: TRBD2; j_call: TRBJ2-1; clone_size: few; cdr3_aa: CSTGLAGGYNEQFF; cdr3_nt: TGCAGTACTGGACTAGCGGGCGGCTACAATGAGCAGTTCTTC
v_call: TRBV28; d_call: TRBD1; j_call: TRBJ1-6; clone_size: few; cdr3_aa: CASSATGVGSPLHF; cdr3_nt: TGTGCCAGCAGTGCTACAGGGGTAGGTTCACCCCTCCACTTT
v_call: TRBV4-2; d_call: -; j_call: TRBJ2-1; clone_size: -; cdr3_aa: CASSHPRGQGNEQFF; cdr3_nt: TGTGCCAGCAGCCACCCCCGGGGGCAGGGAAATGAGCAGTTCTTC
v_call: TRBV5-5; d_call: -; j_call: TRBJ2-2; clone_size: -; cdr3_aa: CASSFGGGELFF; cdr3_nt: TGTGCCAGCAGCTTTGGAGGCGGGGAGCTGTTTTTT
v_call: TRBV29-1; d_call: -; j_call: TRBJ2-7; clone_size: few; cdr3_aa: CSLTPWAGSSYEQYF; cdr3_nt: TGCAGCCTTACCCCTTGGGCAGGGAGCTCCTACGAGCAGTACTTC
v_call: TRBV20-1; d_call: -; j_call: TRBJ2-5; clone_size: many; cdr3_aa: CSARDVPKKTQYF; cdr3_nt: TGCAGTGCTAGAGATGTACCTAAGAAGACCCAGTACTTC
v_call: TRBV28; d_call: -; j_call: TRBJ1-6; clone_size: -; cdr3_aa: CASRGDLNSPLHF; cdr3_nt: TGTGCCAGCAGAGGAGACTTAAATTCACCCCTCCACTTT
v_call: TRBV29-1; d_call: -; j_call: TRBJ2-3; clone_size: few; cdr3_aa: CSVFTPGSGTDTQYF; cdr3_nt: TGCAGCGTTTTCACTCCAGGGAGTGGCACAGATACGCAGTATTTT
v_call: TRBV25-1; d_call: -; j_call: TRBJ1-1; clone_size: -; cdr3_aa: CASRDSGRAEAFF; cdr3_nt: TGTGCCAGCCGGGATTCGGGGAGAGCTGAAGCTTTCTTT
v_call: TRBV7-9; d_call: -; j_call: TRBJ1-2; clone_size: many; cdr3_aa: CASSFSWGGGYTF; cdr3_nt: TGTGCCAGCAGCTTTAGCTGGGGCGGAGGCTACACCTTC
v_call: TRBV27; d_call: TRBD1; j_call: TRBJ1-1; clone_size: many; cdr3_aa: CASSFLGQGNTEAFF; cdr3_nt: TGTGCCAGCAGTTTCCTAGGACAGGGCAACACTGAAGCTTTCTTT
v_call: TRBV5-1; d_call: TRBD1; j_call: TRBJ2-5; clone_size: few; cdr3_aa: CASSIGQGQETQYF; cdr3_nt: TGCGCCAGCAGCATTGGACAGGGCCAAGAGACCCAGTACTTC
v_call: TRBV6-5; d_call: -; j_call: TRBJ1-1; clone_size: few; cdr3_aa: CASRLGHTEAFF; cdr3_nt: TGTGCCAGCCGACTGGGGCACACTGAAGCTTTCTTT
v_call: TRBV10-3; d_call: TRBD1; j_call: TRBJ1-1; clone_size: -; cdr3_aa: CAISAGQGLNTEAFF; cdr3_nt: TGTGCCATCAGTGCCGGACAGGGGTTGAACACTGAAGCTTTCTTT
v_call: TRBV12-3/TRBV12-4; d_call: -; j_call: TRBJ1-1; clone_size: few; cdr3_aa: CASRSGEAEAFF; cdr3_nt: TGTGCCAGCAGATCAGGGGAGGCTGAAGCTTTCTTT
v_call: TRBV6-4; d_call: TRBD1; j_call: TRBJ1-2; clone_size: few; cdr3_aa: CASRGGSYGYTF; cdr3_nt: TGTGCCAGCAGAGGGGGCAGCTATGGCTACACCTTC
v_call: TRBV12-3/TRBV12-4; d_call: -; j_call: TRBJ2-7; clone_size: many; cdr3_aa: CASTPIQGGEQYF; cdr3_nt: TGTGCCAGCACCCCTATTCAGGGCGGCGAGCAGTACTTC
v_call: TRBV29-1; d_call: TRBD2; j_call: TRBJ2-5; clone_size: many; cdr3_aa: CSVLSGVVEETQYF; cdr3_nt: TGCAGCGTACTCAGCGGGGTAGTCGAGGAGACCCAGTACTTC
v_call: TRBV18; d_call: TRBD2; j_call: TRBJ2-5; clone_size: few; cdr3_aa: CASGLAGEETQYF; cdr3_nt: TGTGCCAGCGGACTAGCGGGGGAAGAGACCCAGTACTTC
v_call: TRBV12-3/TRBV12-4; d_call: TRBD2; j_call: TRBJ2-7; clone_size: few; cdr3_aa: CASSVAGGSSYEQYF; cdr3_nt: TGTGCCAGCAGTGTAGCGGGGGGGAGCTCCTACGAGCAGTACTTC
v_call: TRBV20-1; d_call: TRBD1; j_call: TRBJ1-1; clone_size: many; cdr3_aa: CSAGGQTFTEAFF; cdr3_nt: TGCAGTGCTGGGGGACAGACGTTTACCGAAGCTTTCTTT
v_call: TRBV4-3; d_call: -; j_call: TRBJ1-1; clone_size: many; cdr3_aa: CASSQGAGDTEAFF; cdr3_nt: TGCGCCAGCAGCCAAGGGGCGGGGGACACTGAAGCTTTCTTT
v_call: TRBV2; d_call: -; j_call: TRBJ1-2; clone_size: -; cdr3_aa: CASSEAGVVGYTF; cdr3_nt: TGTGCCAGCAGTGAAGCTGGGGTGGTAGGCTACACCTTC
v_call: TRBV6-5; d_call: -; j_call: TRBJ2-7; clone_size: -; cdr3_aa: CASSTPTKQYF; cdr3_nt: TGTGCCAGCAGTACACCTACGAAGCAGTACTTC
v_call: TRBV12-3/TRBV12-4; d_call: -; j_call: TRBJ2-2; clone_size: many; cdr3_aa: CASSPTDTGELFF; cdr3_nt: TGTGCCAGCAGTCCGACCGACACCGGGGAGCTGTTTTTT
v_call: TRBV20-1; d_call: -; j_call: TRBJ1-1; clone_size: once; cdr3_aa: CSARLTGGTEAFF; cdr3_nt: TGCAGTGCTAGGTTGACAGGTGGCACTGAAGCTTTCTTT
v_call: TRBV12-3/TRBV12-4; d_call: -; j_call: TRBJ1-1; clone_size: many; cdr3_aa: CASSLAGYTEAFF; cdr3_nt: TGCGCCAGCAGCTTGGCGGGGTACACTGAAGCTTTCTTT
v_call: TRBV15; d_call: TRBD1; j_call: TRBJ2-5; clone_size: few; cdr3_aa: CATSKGGQQETQYF; cdr3_nt: TGTGCCACCAGCAAAGGGGGACAGCAAGAGACCCAGTACTTC
v_call: TRBV28; d_call: -; j_call: TRBJ2-3; clone_size: few; cdr3_aa: CASSKRSGTQYF; cdr3_nt: TGTGCCAGCAGCAAGCGGTCTGGGACGCAGTATTTT
v_call: TRBV3-1; d_call: -; j_call: TRBJ1-1; clone_size: few; cdr3_aa: CASSHGESEAFF; cdr3_nt: TGTGCCAGCAGCCATGGGGAGAGTGAAGCTTTCTTT
v_call: TRBV20-1; d_call: -; j_call: TRBJ1-1; clone_size: few; cdr3_aa: CSAQTGTLNTEAFF; cdr3_nt: TGCAGTGCTCAGACCGGGACGTTGAACACTGAAGCTTTCTTT
v_call: TRBV15; d_call: -; j_call: TRBJ2-1; clone_size: -; cdr3_aa: CATSLSLHEQFF; cdr3_nt: TGTGCCACCAGCCTCTCTCTCCATGAGCAGTTCTTC
v_call: TRBV6-1; d_call: -; j_call: TRBJ1-2; clone_size: few; cdr3_aa: CASSLGRSRVYGYTF; cdr3_nt: TGTGCCAGCAGCCTTGGGAGGTCCAGGGTCTATGGCTACACCTTC
v_call: TRBV5-1; d_call: -; j_call: TRBJ2-3; clone_size: few; cdr3_aa: CASSLGPPGRGVADTQYF; cdr3_nt: TGCGCCAGCAGCCTAGGACCTCCTGGTCGCGGGGTGGCAGATACGCAGTATTTT
v_call: TRBV4-3; d_call: -; j_call: TRBJ1-4; clone_size: -; cdr3_aa: CASSPTAGWSLVFF; cdr3_nt: TGCGCCAGCAGCCCTACGGCAGGGTGGAGTTTGGTGTTTTTT
v_call: TRBV6-5; d_call: TRBD1; j_call: TRBJ1-2; clone_size: few; cdr3_aa: CASSKGQGVSYGYTF; cdr3_nt: TGTGCCAGCAGCAAGGGACAGGGGGTGTCCTATGGCTACACCTTC
v_call: TRBV6-1; d_call: TRBD1; j_call: TRBJ1-2; clone_size: -; cdr3_aa: CASRRTGANYGYTF; cdr3_nt: TGTGCCAGCAGACGGACAGGGGCAAACTATGGCTACACCTTC
v_call: TRBV6-5; d_call: -; j_call: TRBJ1-1; clone_size: -; cdr3_aa: CASSPRQELLNTEAFF; cdr3_nt: TGTGCCAGCAGCCCCAGACAGGAGCTTTTGAACACTGAAGCTTTCTTT
v_call: TRBV20-1; d_call: TRBD2; j_call: TRBJ2-3; clone_size: many; cdr3_aa: CSARDRGDFAPTDTQYF; cdr3_nt: TGCAGTGCTAGAGATCGGGGGGACTTCGCTCCCACAGATACGCAGTATTTT
v_call: TRBV7-9; d_call: -; j_call: TRBJ1-1; clone_size: -; cdr3_aa: CASSLAAGVGGEAFF; cdr3_nt: TGTGCCAGCAGCTTAGCGGCAGGGGTAGGCGGTGAAGCTTTCTTT
v_call: TRBV29-1; d_call: -; j_call: TRBJ2-2; clone_size: few; cdr3_aa: CSVASGSVAGELFF; cdr3_nt: TGCAGCGTTGCGTCAGGTAGTGTGGCCGGGGAGCTGTTTTTT
v_call: TRBV5-1; d_call: -; j_call: TRBJ1-5; clone_size: few; cdr3_aa: CASSLGVGGGQPQHF; cdr3_nt: TGCGCCAGCAGCTTGGGCGTCGGGGGCGGCCAGCCCCAGCATTTT
v_call: TRBV19; d_call: TRBD1; j_call: TRBJ1-1; clone_size: once; cdr3_aa: CASLPSQGWDTEAFF; cdr3_nt: TGTGCCAGCCTCCCCTCACAGGGGTGGGACACTGAAGCTTTCTTT
v_call: TRBV5-1; d_call: TRBD1; j_call: TRBJ1-4; clone_size: -; cdr3_aa: CASSYLTGGSEKLFF; cdr3_nt: TGCGCCAGCAGCTACCTCACAGGGGGTAGTGAAAAACTGTTTTTT
v_call: TRBV20-1; d_call: -; j_call: TRBJ1-3; clone_size: -; cdr3_aa: CSAYNGGSGNTIYF; cdr3_nt: TGCAGTGCTTATAACGGAGGCTCTGGAAACACCATATATTTT
v_call: TRBV12-3/TRBV12-4; d_call: -; j_call: TRBJ1-6; clone_size: few; cdr3_aa: CASSPHRVNSPLHF; cdr3_nt: TGTGCCAGCAGTCCCCATCGGGTTAATTCACCCCTCCACTTT
v_call: TRBV7-6; d_call: TRBD1; j_call: TRBJ2-1; clone_size: many; cdr3_aa: CASSFVRRGETGANEQFF; cdr3_nt: TGTGCCAGCAGCTTCGTACGCCGAGGGGAGACAGGGGCGAATGAGCAGTTCTTC
v_call: TRBV3-1; d_call: -; j_call: TRBJ2-2; clone_size: few; cdr3_aa: CASSQEGGDATNTGELFF; cdr3_nt: TGTGCCAGCAGCCAAGAAGGGGGTGACGCAACAAACACCGGGGAGCTGTTTTTT
v_call: TRBV4-2; d_call: TRBD1; j_call: TRBJ1-1; clone_size: many; cdr3_aa: CASSHGGGAKAFF; cdr3_nt: TGTGCCAGCAGCCATGGAGGGGGCGCGAAAGCTTTCTTT
v_call: TRBV15; d_call: -; j_call: TRBJ1-6; clone_size: -; cdr3_aa: CATSRDRAGSPLHF; cdr3_nt: TGTGCCACCAGCAGAGATCGGGCCGGGTCGCCCCTCCACTTT
v_call: TRBV29-1; d_call: -; j_call: TRBJ2-7; clone_size: many; cdr3_aa: CSAQKTYAYEQYF; cdr3_nt: TGCAGCGCCCAAAAGACATACGCCTACGAGCAGTACTTC
v_call: TRBV14; d_call: -; j_call: TRBJ1-1; clone_size: -; cdr3_aa: CASSQDLVSQAFF; cdr3_nt: TGTGCCAGCAGCCAAGATTTAGTCTCACAAGCTTTCTTT
v_call: TRBV6-1; d_call: -; j_call: TRBJ1-1; clone_size: -; cdr3_aa: CASRHTRMNTEAFF; cdr3_nt: TGTGCCAGCAGGCATACCAGGATGAACACTGAAGCTTTCTTT
v_call: TRBV6-5; d_call: TRBD1; j_call: TRBJ2-3; clone_size: -; cdr3_aa: CASSSTTGRTDTQYF; cdr3_nt: TGTGCCAGCAGTTCCACGACAGGGCGGACAGATACGCAGTATTTT
v_call: TRBV7-6; d_call: -; j_call: TRBJ2-2; clone_size: many; cdr3_aa: CASSPNSVSGELFF; cdr3_nt: TGTGCCAGCAGCCCAAATTCGGTCTCCGGGGAGCTGTTTTTT
v_call: TRBV28; d_call: TRBD2; j_call: TRBJ2-5; clone_size: few; cdr3_aa: CASERLAGEETQYF; cdr3_nt: TGTGCCAGCGAGCGACTAGCGGGGGAAGAGACCCAGTACTTC
v_call: TRBV5-1; d_call: -; j_call: TRBJ2-7; clone_size: many; cdr3_aa: CASSLDIPYEQYF; cdr3_nt: TGCGCCAGCAGCTTGGACATCCCCTACGAGCAGTACTTC